Described below is a single TCR beta chain sequence and its context. Its antigen is as yet unknown. The sample comes from a study of cytomegalovirus exposure and HLA in healthy donors. This CDR3 spans 13 amino acids. Trimming pared 0 bases from V and 0 bases from J, leaving 3 bases between. Germline V gives CDR1 SGHRS, CDR2 YFSETQ. Whole-study results and caveats: Later analysis suggested links between common viral pathogens and several top significant clusters.

Both 60 Vbeta primers and 13 Jbeta primers went into the PCR. The repertoire was sequenced with immunoSEQ multiplex PCR; TCRdb's copy has only in-frame clones and lacks some. This table holds around 280,000 clones, about 90% found once. The clonotype comes from a woman under 30 in good health and CMV-seronegative. The source material was PBMCs. This rearrangement joins TRBV5-1 to TRBJ2-5, with D unclear. CDR3 DNA sequence: TGCGCCAGCAGCTTGGCATACCAAGAGACCCAGTACTTC. Translated, it gives CASSLAYQETQYF.